This T cell receptor (beta chain) was profiled in a study of chemoradiotherapy in HPV16-positive cancers. Background on the study: Functional T-cell assays on a couple of HPV16-positive patients' cells defined candidate HPV-specific clones and common TCR motifs.

Comment on this clone: Its antigen is still unknown.

Libraries were prepared by immunoSEQ multiplex PCR; TCRdb keeps only in-frame clonotypes and omits some of them. The sample carries 9,500 to 13,000 clones, 65% to 80% recorded once. Repertoires were sampled repeatedly during chemoradiotherapy. Germline V CDR1 and CDR2: SNHLY, FYNNEI. The CDR3 has 13 residues. V dropped 8 bases and J dropped 8 bases, with 18 bases sitting between them. Findings and caveats of the study: During treatment, candidate HPV-specific clones and E7-related motifs expanded in tumor.

The TCR sequence derives from a human donor with HPV-associated anogenital cancer. Sequenced material: tumor tissue, taken from a patient who underwent chemoradiotherapy. The chain couples TRBV2 to TRBJ1-1; a weak D match, TRBD1 (5 bases). In DNA form, the CDR3 reads TGTGCCAGCGCCCGGGGGACGACTGGGGAAGCTTTCTTT. This gives the protein CASARGTTGEAFF.